This T cell receptor (beta chain) stems from a study of cytomegalovirus exposure and HLA in healthy donors (dated by TCRdb to about 2017). For the wider study: An earlier analysis of more than 550 of the donors reported 276 Gb of sequence data and 95 million to 130 million unique TCR beta sequences obtained from around 190 million T cells. An early release that covered about 600 HLA-typed donors contained about 300 gigabases of sequencing data and roughly 84 million unique TCR sequences. Among the roughly 380 genotyped donors, 75% to 90% belonged to the genetic ancestry cluster associated with self-reported Caucasian donors. The aim of the study was to test whether cataloging public T cell receptors could identify signatures of past pathogen exposure. The T cell repertoires of 666 subjects were profiled by immunosequencing and related to cytomegalovirus serostatus. Along with the approximately 670-subject first cohort, a separate validation cohort of some 130 different subjects was used. High-throughput TCR immunosequencing, statistical association of individual TCRs with disease status, and machine learning were combined to predict cytomegalovirus infection status. To study patterns of TCR occurrence, a later analysis re-analyzed previously published TCR beta repertoires from 550 to 800 donors and added high-resolution HLA genotyping. Rather than drawing on any new phenotypic data, the later analysis identified candidate immune exposures from TCR beta sequences and the way those sequences occurred across donors. An earlier analysis of 587 of the donors used high-throughput TCR beta sequencing to judge whether each TCR beta V gene segment behaved as functional or pseudogenic. Donor age, sex, ethnicity and CMV serostatus were collected together with the repertoire data. In a later genetic analysis, genome-wide SNP genotypes for 398 of the 666 donors were used, and that subset was treated as a discovery cohort. All discovery cohort repertoires had been generated using a single sequencing platform. HLA typing covered class I and class II loci at four-digit resolution. Typing coverage differed by locus: A, B, C, DRB1 and DQB1 were typed in about 620-640 donors, DQA1 in 522, DPA1 in some 610, and DPB1 in approximately 450. Four or five DR-DQ haplotypes were handled as single units for association and clustering, since linkage in the cohort was strong. Across 398 genotyped donors of the cohort, an average of 235,054 unique TCR beta nucleotide sequences per donor were sequenced, and roughly 17% of those sequences were non-productive.

The investigation overall reported the following: Strong co-occurrence of HLA alleles, especially DR and DQ, made assigning TCR associations to individual alleles difficult. The cohort was sequenced for TCR beta chains only, and without alpha or paired-chain data the features that could be detected were limited. A later genetic analysis reported fewer N-insertions in productive TCRs among donors in an Asian-associated ancestry cluster than the roughly 700-donor mean. In the study, about 150 TCR beta chains were listed as associated with cytomegalovirus. The 87-base-pair reads could not distinguish some IMGT-functional V segments, including TRBV6-2 and TRBV6-3, so those segments were excluded. Three of the identified cytomegalovirus-associated TCR beta chains were confirmed in vitro to be specific for cytomegalovirus antigens. HLA typing was unavailable for some donors at each locus, so association tests used only the typed subset. Sequencing depth was assumed to be roughly uniform across donors in the presence/absence analyses, though that assumption may not hold. Cytomegalovirus status was reported to be diagnosed by the classifier with high specificity and sensitivity in both the original and validation cohorts. It was suggested by the authors that the approach could potentially be generalized to other disease states and immunological phenotypes. Correlated functional status among segregating V segments might be attributable to linkage disequilibrium, but an unknown experimental factor could not be ruled out. A cluster of highly shared sequence variants was judged likely to represent a technical artifact of the sequencing pipeline. Most TCR sequences were observed very rarely across donors, whereas some public TCRs were present in many individuals. An association between a missense DCLRE1C variant and V-gene and J-gene trimming of TCR beta chains was found in a later genetic analysis and replicated in an independent cohort. Because counts were too low, roughly 17 rarely observed V segments, including chromosome 9 orphons, were left out of the earlier analysis of approximately 580 of the donors. In an earlier analysis of a few hundred of the donors, most TCR beta V segments were observed in productive rearrangements about 87% or about 30% of the time, broadly matching IMGT annotations. Compared with equally common non-associated chains, HLA-associated TCR beta chains in a later analysis were more clonally expanded and had lower generation probabilities. According to a later analysis, parvovirus B19, influenza, CMV and Epstein-Barr virus appeared linked to several top co-occurrence clusters. A further reported finding was that TCR beta sequences accurately predicted the HLA-A and HLA-B alleles for most subjects in the first cohort. In a later analysis, over 15,000 TCR beta sequences were associated with specific HLA alleles at a false discovery rate of 0.05. In a later analysis, most CMV-associated TCR beta chains were found to appear HLA-restricted, with HLA associations seemingly driven largely by CMV exposure. According to a later analysis, TCR association rates differed among HLA loci, with DRB1 alleles showing the most associated TCRs and HLA-C alleles showing the fewest. CMV serostatus was the only immune exposure information available for the cohort.

The method behind the library was the immunoSEQ multiplex PCR assay. The multiplex PCR relied on a mix of 60 forward primers for TCR Vbeta segments and 13 reverse primers for TCR Jbeta segments. A multiplex PCR assay on genomic DNA amplified the CDR3 region of rearranged TCR beta genes. The amplified TCR beta libraries were sequenced on the Illumina HiSeq System as 87-base-pair reads. The original pipeline was this. A later analysis counted 75 million to 100 million unique TCR beta chains across the 550 to 700 repertoires, and 10 million to 12 million of these chains were shared by at least two donors. A nearest-neighbor algorithm error-corrected the raw reads and collapsed the reads into unique sequences, merging closely related sequences to remove PCR and sequencing errors. V, D and J gene segments were assigned by aligning CDR3 sequences to IMGT reference sequences. Each retained sequence needed at least a six-nucleotide match to both a V gene segment and a J gene segment. A rearrangement was called productive if the CDR3 had no stop codons and remained in frame with V and J, and every other rearrangement was called non-productive. CDR3 was defined according to IMGT convention as the region running from the second conserved V-encoded cysteine to the conserved J-encoded phenylalanine. The earlier analysis of a few hundred of the donors excluded sequences that lacked an unambiguous match to a single V gene segment. In an earlier analysis of some 590 of the donors, V segments were called functional above 56.7% productive rearrangements and were called segregating when the between-donor standard deviation exceeded 5%. To diagnose cytomegalovirus status from the catalog of TCR beta chain sequences, a statistical classification framework was built. A later analysis assigned V and J genes by comparing TCR nucleotide sequences with IMGT/GENE-DB human TR gene sequences. In a later analysis, CDR3 sequences and most-parsimonious VDJ recombination scenarios were assigned using the TCRdist pipeline. In a later analysis, each TCR beta chain was defined by its CDR3 amino acid sequence together with its V-gene family, and reads lacking a unique V-gene family were excluded. A later analysis removed roughly 590 highly shared, low-generation-probability nucleotide sequences to deal with suspected cross-contamination and a sequencing artifact. A later analysis calculated a clonal expansion index for each public chain from normalized within-repertoire ranks of inferred template counts. Generation probabilities in a later analysis came from a VDJ recombination model fitted to out-of-frame rearrangements, and those results were checked against IGoR. Hypergeometric tests were used in a later analysis to score TCR-TCR, TCR-HLA and TCR-CMV co-occurrence, with a repertoire-size bias correction applied to the TCR pairs. In a later analysis, false discovery rates were estimated by permuting HLA or CMV assignments 20 times. In a later analysis, co-occurring TCRs were grouped using DBSCAN, with TCRdist sequence similarity added in when clustering inside HLA-allele-positive subsets. Repertoires with fewer than 30,000 or more than 120,000 public chains were left out of co-occurrence clustering, as were about 5 repertoires with anomalous nucleotide sharing. Drawn from immuneACCESS, this table holds only the in-frame rearrangements with V and J called that TCRdb kept. Clones are partly lost; checked studies trace under half to an unresolved V gene and leave the rest unexplained. V, J and clone size derive from that table, while D and trimming were established from the DNA sequence. The sample profile shows 80,000 or so clones; roughly 64% of them were found once. The top ten clones comprise approximately 5.4% of the sample.

For this clone: Its antigen has not been determined. No clone much larger than this one lies a single base away; base qualities are absent.

From the cysteine through the phenylalanine, the CDR3 covers 15 amino acids. The read is trimmed to its CDR3 DNA, 45 bases read in frame from base 1. At the junction V is shortened by 6 bases and J by 1 base, with 14 bases in between. CDR1 SGHRS and CDR2 YFSETQ were looked up in the germline V gene. The cohort comprised hundreds of healthy bone marrow donors. All cohort members were sampled while nominally healthy, although unrecorded immune exposures were likely present. The donor tested CMV seropositive, placing the donor among the 250 to 350 seropositive members of the cohort. A peripheral blood sample was collected from each donor, and TCR beta sequencing was performed on peripheral blood mononuclear cells. The Qiagen DNeasy Blood Extraction Kit was used to extract genomic DNA from the blood cell samples.

The sequencing sample was made of PBMCs. This receptor chain uses TRBV5-1 and TRBJ1-3, with no D gene named confidently. This clonotype was obtained from a man aged 25 to 40 in good health and CMV-seropositive. The CDR3 sequence is CASNRSGDSGNTIYF. The DNA reads as follows: TGCGCCAGCAACCGCTCCGGAGATTCTGGAAACACCATATATTTT.